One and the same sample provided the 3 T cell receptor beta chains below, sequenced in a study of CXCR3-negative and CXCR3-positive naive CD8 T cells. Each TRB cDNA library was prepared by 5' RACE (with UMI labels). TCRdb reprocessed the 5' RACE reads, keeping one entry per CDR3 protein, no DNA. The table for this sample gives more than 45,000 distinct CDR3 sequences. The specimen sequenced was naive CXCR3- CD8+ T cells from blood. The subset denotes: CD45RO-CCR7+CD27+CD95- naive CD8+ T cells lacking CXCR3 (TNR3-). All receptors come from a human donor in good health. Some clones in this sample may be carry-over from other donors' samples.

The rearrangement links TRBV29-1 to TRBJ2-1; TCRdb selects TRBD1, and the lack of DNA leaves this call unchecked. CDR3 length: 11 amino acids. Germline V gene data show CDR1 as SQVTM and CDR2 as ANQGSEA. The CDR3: CSVEGGLEQFF.

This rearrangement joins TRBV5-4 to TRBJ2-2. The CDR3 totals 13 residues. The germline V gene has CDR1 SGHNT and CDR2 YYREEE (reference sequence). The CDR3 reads CASSADSTGELFF.

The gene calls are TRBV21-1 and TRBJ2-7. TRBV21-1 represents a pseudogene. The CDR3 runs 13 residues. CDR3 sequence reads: CDSGRQAPYEQYF.